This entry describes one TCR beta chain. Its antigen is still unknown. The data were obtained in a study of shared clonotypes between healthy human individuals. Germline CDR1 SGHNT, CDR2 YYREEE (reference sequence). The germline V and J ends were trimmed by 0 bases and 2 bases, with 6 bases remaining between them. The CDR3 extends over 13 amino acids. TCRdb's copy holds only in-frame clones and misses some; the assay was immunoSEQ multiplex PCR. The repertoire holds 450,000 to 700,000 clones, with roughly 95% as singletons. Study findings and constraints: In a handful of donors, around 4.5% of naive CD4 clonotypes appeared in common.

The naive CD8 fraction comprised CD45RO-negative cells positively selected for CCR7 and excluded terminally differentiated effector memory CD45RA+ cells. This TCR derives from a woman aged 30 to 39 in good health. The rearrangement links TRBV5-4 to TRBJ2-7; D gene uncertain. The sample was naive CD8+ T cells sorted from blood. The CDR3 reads CASSLGSAYEQYF. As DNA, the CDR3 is TGTGCCAGCAGCTTGGGGTCAGCCTACGAGCAGTACTTC.